Reported below is one TCR beta chain. What antigen it recognizes has not been identified. Qualities for individual bases were not recorded, and no much larger clone is one base off. Enrolling through a virtual design, the prospective study's participants ranged in age from roughly 18 to 90 years and lived across 24 United States geographic areas. In the prospective study, cohorts were assigned on the basis of participant-reported clinical history obtained from a screening survey and a study questionnaire. ImmuneRACE Cohort 3 recovered participants were defined by two consecutive negative NP/OP PCR tests, healthcare professional clearance, or symptom resolution. Mobile phlebotomists in the prospective study collected whole blood, serum and a nasopharyngeal or oropharyngeal swab from every participant. Prospective study participants could optionally give additional blood draws and questionnaires over an approximately two-month period. Prospective study blood samples were shipped either frozen or at room temperature before DNA extraction.

The entry originates in a study of blood T cell repertoires in COVID-19 (dated by TCRdb to 2020 to 2021). Regarding the study in general: Samples from collaborators originated in the United States, Italy and Spain and spanned both the acute and convalescent phases of COVID-19. The repertoires were released in a freely available public database intended as a resource for research on the immune response to SARS-CoV-2. The material from the prospective study consisted of cDNA or gDNA derived from T cells, B-cell-depleted T cells, or PBMCs. Where available, HLA class I and class II types were taken from metadata supplied by the sample provider and were not determined by assay-based typing. A de-identified subject ID, COVID-19 status, age in years and sex were almost always included in the sample metadata. Samples were obtained from the ongoing ImmuneRACE study (first 160 participants) and from some 1,300 subjects provided by 6 global collaborators. The dataset comprised deeply sampled blood TCRbeta repertoires from subjects exposed to, actively infected with, or recovered from COVID-19.

The immunoSEQ Assay, a bias-controlled multiplex PCR, was used to amplify TCRbeta CDR3 regions from genomic DNA. The paper's data handling went like this. The number of nucleated cells in each sample was estimated from the amplification of reference gene primers within the assay. To quantify the absolute abundance of each unique TCRbeta CDR3 rearrangement, sequence reads were collapsed and filtered. For each sample, productive Simpson clonality was calculated as the square root of Simpson's diversity index across productive rearrangements. TCRdb's version of the immuneACCESS table is confined to in-frame rearrangements and falls short of the full clone set. An unresolved V gene accounts for under half of the shortfall where checked; the remainder is of unknown origin. The V and J calls and clone size were taken over from that table, and D and trimming were inferred from the DNA. This sample gives 300,000 to 350,000 clones in total; 75% to 90% of them show up just once. The leading ten clones occupy under 6% of the sample.

Including the terminal cysteine and phenylalanine, the CDR3 comprises 15 residues. Only the CDR3 portion is preserved as DNA: 45 bases, with reading frame beginning at the first base. CDR1 MDHEN and CDR2 SYDVKM were looked up in the germline V gene. At the junction V is shortened by 5 bases and J by 2 bases, with 13 bases in between. Findings and caveats that apply to the study as a whole: Clinical and demographic metadata were provided uncurated, with the amount varying by source and participant.

The specimen was PBMCs or T cells enriched from blood (not recorded which). The rearrangement joined TRBV28 to TRBJ1-5; no D segment can be confidently identified. This sequence originates from a young man who had recovered from COVID-19. The CDR3 protein: CASSPFSVRNQPQHF. The DNA is as follows: TGTGCCAGCAGTCCATTCTCGGTCCGCAATCAGCCCCAGCATTTT.